This is a list of T cell receptor beta chains from one sample in a study of blood T cell repertoires in COVID-19. TCRdb's copy holds only in-frame clones and misses some; the assay was immunoSEQ multiplex PCR. The table has over 250,000 clones, more than 85% seen once. The sequencing sample was made of peripheral blood. Receptors were obtained from a woman aged 25 to 45 with COVID-19, enrolled during active disease. Each CDR3 is given with its conserved first and last residue. A D gene is named only where the DNA matches it firmly. Size values are once, few and many counts, or a class for expanded clones, and some rows have none.

>TRBD2|TRBV5-1|-|16|TRBJ2-1
TGCGCCAGCAGCTTGGCCACTAGCGGGCCTTACAATGAGCAGTTCTTC
CASSLATSGPYNEQFF
>-|TRBV10-1|-|14|TRBJ2-7
TGCGCCAGCAGTGAGTCCAGGACAAGCTACGAGCAGTACTTC
CASSESRTSYEQYF
>-|TRBV6-5|-|13|TRBJ1-4
TGTGCCAGCAGTTACGGCCCTAGTGGGAAACTGTTTTTT
CASSYGPSGKLFF
>TRBD1|TRBV29-1|-|13|TRBJ2-5
TGCAGCGTGCACAGGGGGCGGCGAGAGACCCAGTACTTC
CSVHRGRRETQYF
>TRBD1|TRBV5-1|-|15|TRBJ1-1
TGCGCCAGCAGCTGGACAGGCCCGGCGGGCACTGAAGCTTTCTTT
CASSWTGPAGTEAFF
>-|TRBV10-2|-|16|TRBJ2-3
TGCGCCAGCAGTGAGTCGGTTGGAAAGGCGGGGGATACGCAGTATTTT
CASSESVGKAGDTQYF
>-|TRBV6-5|-|12|TRBJ2-1
TGTGCCAGCAGCCCGACCGGGACTTCACAGTTCTTC
CASSPTGTSQFF
>-|TRBV24-1|-|15|TRBJ2-3
TGTGCCACCAGTAGTGGCGGCCCATCATCAGATACGCAGTATTTT
CATSSGGPSSDTQYF
>TRBD2|TRBV3-1/TRBV3-2|-|14|TRBJ2-7
TGTGCCAGCAGCCGTAGCGGGGCTTCCTACGAGCAGTACTTC
CASSRSGASYEQYF
>TRBD1|TRBV28|-|15|TRBJ2-7
TGTGCCAGCAGTTTACGGGGACAGGGTCTCTACGAGCAGTACTTC
CASSLRGQGLYEQYF
>-|TRBV10-1|-|13|TRBJ1-1
TGCGCCAGCAGTAGTCAGGGGAAGACTGAAGCTTTCTTT
CASSSQGKTEAFF
>-|TRBV3-1/TRBV3-2|-|14|TRBJ2-3
TGTGCCAGCAGTCCTACCGACCGGGGGGATACGCAGTATTTT
CASSPTDRGDTQYF
>TRBD1|TRBV5-6|-|13|TRBJ1-2
TGTGCCAGCAGCTTGGACAGGGGCTATGGCTACACCTTC
CASSLDRGYGYTF
>-|TRBV20-1|once|12|TRBJ1-1
TGCAGTGCTAGTTCCGGGAACACTGAAGCTTTCTTT
CSASSGNTEAFF
>TRBD2|TRBV5-4|-|13|TRBJ2-1
TGTGCCACCCTAAGCGGGGCTTACAATGAGCAGTTCTTC
CATLSGAYNEQFF
>-|TRBV19|-|15|TRBJ1-1
TGTGCCAGTAGTTCCTTGACAGTAGAGAACACTGAAGCTTTCTTT
CASSSLTVENTEAFF
>TRBD1|TRBV6-9|-|13|TRBJ2-7
TGTGCCGCCAGGTGGCCCAGCCCAGGGGGAAAGTACTTC
CAARWPSPGGKYF
>TRBD1|TRBV5-6|-|15|TRBJ2-7
TGTGCCAGCAGCTTTGTGGGACAGACAATTTACGAGCAGTACTTC
CASSFVGQTIYEQYF
>-|TRBV30|-|13|TRBJ1-1
TGTGCCTGGAGTGTAAGGGGGAACACTGAAGCTTTCTTT
CAWSVRGNTEAFF
>-|TRBV7-2|-|14|TRBJ1-1
TGTGCCAGCAGCTTAGATGTTCGGTGGACTGAAGCTTTCTTT
CASSLDVRWTEAFF
>TRBD2|TRBV5-1|once|14|TRBJ2-7
TGCGCCAGCAGTGCGGGAGGGAGCTCCTACGAGCAGTACTTC
CASSAGGSSYEQYF
>TRBD2|TRBV2|-|14|TRBJ2-5
TGTGCCAGCAGTAGAGGACTAGCCGAAGAGACCCAGTACTTC
CASSRGLAEETQYF
>-|TRBV20-1|-|12|TRBJ2-7
TGCAGTGCTAGTCCGGGGGAAAACGAGCAGTACTTC
CSASPGENEQYF
>TRBD2|TRBV25-1|-|15|TRBJ2-7
TGTGCCAGCAGTGAATCCCTAGCGGGAGGGACCGAGCAGTACTTC
CASSESLAGGTEQYF
>-|TRBV12-2|-|14|TRBJ1-5
TGTGCAAGTCGCTTAGCAGGGGGTTGGCAGCCCCAGCATTTT
CASRLAGGWQPQHF
>-|TRBV5-5|-|13|TRBJ1-2
TGTGCCAGCAGCTTGGAAGGGGTCGATGGCTACACCTTC
CASSLEGVDGYTF
>TRBD1|TRBV5-1|-|14|TRBJ1-4
TGCGCCAGCAGAAGAGGGGGCCTTAATGAAAAACTGTTTTTT
CASRRGGLNEKLFF